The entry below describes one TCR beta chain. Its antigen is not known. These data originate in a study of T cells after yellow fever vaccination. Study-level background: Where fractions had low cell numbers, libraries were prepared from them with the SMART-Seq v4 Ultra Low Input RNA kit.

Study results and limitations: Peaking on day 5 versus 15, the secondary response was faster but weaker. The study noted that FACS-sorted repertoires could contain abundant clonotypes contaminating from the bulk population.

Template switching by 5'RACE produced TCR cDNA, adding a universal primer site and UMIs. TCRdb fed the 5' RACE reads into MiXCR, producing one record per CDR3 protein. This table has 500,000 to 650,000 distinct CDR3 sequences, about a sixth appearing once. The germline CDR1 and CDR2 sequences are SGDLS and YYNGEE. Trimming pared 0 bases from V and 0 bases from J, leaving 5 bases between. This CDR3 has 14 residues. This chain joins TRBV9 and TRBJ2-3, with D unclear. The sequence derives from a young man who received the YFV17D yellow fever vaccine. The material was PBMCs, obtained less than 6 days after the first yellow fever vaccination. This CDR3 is CASSVGTSTDTQYF. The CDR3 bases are TGTGCCAGCAGCGTAGGTACTAGCACAGATACGCAGTATTTT.